This T cell receptor beta chain was retrieved from a study of long-term antiretroviral therapy in people with HIV. Study results and caveats: After ART, diversity increased yet remained lower than transplant donor controls. HIV repertoires showed narrower CDR3 length ranges than controls. The repertoire was dominated at all time points by clones expanded before ART.

Investigators performed immunoSEQ version v3.0 at survey level. Here immunoSEQ multiplex PCR was the method, and the copy in TCRdb shows in-frame clones only, minus some. Of 25,000 to 35,000 clones listed, roughly 90% are singletons. Trimming took off 0 bases at V and 6 bases at J, with 13 bases between the two ends. Germline lookup yields CDR1 SGHDT and CDR2 YYEEEE. The CDR3 extends over 14 amino acids. Worth noting for this clone: Antigen specificity is unknown.

The source of this sequence is a man between 18 and 35 years old with HIV. The rearrangement links TRBV5-6 to TRBJ2-7, with D hard to call. The sequencing used unsorted PBMCs, collected 3.1 years after starting antiretroviral therapy. For the CDR3, the DNA is TGTGCCAGCAGCTTGGACGAGGAGAGGCTCGAGCAGTACTTC. Translation gives CASSLDEERLEQYF.